This record concerns one T cell receptor (beta chain) sequence. Its antigen is currently unknown. Generated by immunoSEQ multiplex PCR, the TCRdb table keeps only in-frame clones and is missing some. The profile shows 70,000 to 85,000 clones, around four fifths of them singletons. These data come from a study of T cell responses to AZD1222 COVID-19 vaccine. Study-level results: Seropositive AZD1222 recipients at baseline numbered only six or seven. Donors, mostly white British, included more females; clonal diversity was possibly underestimated.

The CDR3 contains 16 residues. The germline V gene encodes CDR1 LNHDA and CDR2 SQIVND (reference sequence). Unmatched junction bases numbered 10, after V lost 6 bases and J lost 4 bases. The rearrangement joins TRBV19 to TRBJ2-3; 10 bases align to TRBD2. The sequence was collected from an adult who received the AZD1222 COVID-19 vaccine. The specimen comprised peripheral blood, sampled 28 days after the second AZD1222 dose. CDR3 nucleotides: TGTGCCAGTAGATACAGCCTAGCGGGAGTCGCAGATACGCAGTATTTT. It translates to CASRYSLAGVADTQYF.